This TCR beta chain was obtained from a study of shared clonotypes between healthy human individuals. Overall study findings and caveats: Naive subsets generally exceeded memory subsets in estimated richness.

As defined, naive CD8 cells were CD45RO-negative and positively selected for CCR7, with terminally differentiated effector memory CD45RA+ cells excluded. Trimming took 6 bases from V and 7 from J, leaving 9 bases between them. The germline V gene has CDR1 SQVTM and CDR2 ANQGSEA. The CDR3 totals 10 residues. TCRdb keeps only in-frame clones here, not all; method: immunoSEQ multiplex PCR. The sample lists millions of clones, more than 85% occurring once. Turning to this clone: Its specificity is unknown.

Sequencing was done on a sample of naive CD8+ T cells from PBMCs. The chain recombines TRBV29-1 with TRBJ1-1; perhaps TRBD1 as D (6 bases). This receptor was obtained from a young man in good health. Some clones in this sample may be carry-over from other donors' samples. The CDR3 protein is CSVTGVEAFF. As DNA, the CDR3 is TGCAGCGTGACAGGAGTTGAAGCTTTCTTT.